The text below deals with one TCR beta chain. As originally analysed: Amplification from reference gene primers served as the basis for estimated nucleated cell counts. Some clones are missing from TCRdb's copy, which holds only in-frame ones; the method was immunoSEQ multiplex PCR. V and J calls plus clone size are reproduced from that table; the DNA served to infer D and trimming. Of roughly 70,000 clones in the sample, 86% were seen once. This sample stems from a study of blood T cell repertoires in COVID-19. About the research overall: PBMCs, B-cell-depleted T cells, or T cells provided the cDNA or gDNA that made up the material.

This CDR3 is built from 15 residues. Trimming removed 5 bases from V and 4 bases from J; junction bases left unmatched: 8. Germline assignment: CDR1 SEHNR and CDR2 FQNEAQ (reference sequence). The sequencing sample was made of peripheral blood. The J gene is TRBJ2-1, the V gene TRBV7-9; 7 nucleotides match TRBD1. The sequence came from a man at least 80 years old with COVID-19, enrolled during active disease. The CDR3 here is CASSAQGLGYNEQFF. As DNA, the CDR3 is TGTGCCAGCAGCGCACAGGGGCTGGGGTACAATGAGCAGTTCTTC.